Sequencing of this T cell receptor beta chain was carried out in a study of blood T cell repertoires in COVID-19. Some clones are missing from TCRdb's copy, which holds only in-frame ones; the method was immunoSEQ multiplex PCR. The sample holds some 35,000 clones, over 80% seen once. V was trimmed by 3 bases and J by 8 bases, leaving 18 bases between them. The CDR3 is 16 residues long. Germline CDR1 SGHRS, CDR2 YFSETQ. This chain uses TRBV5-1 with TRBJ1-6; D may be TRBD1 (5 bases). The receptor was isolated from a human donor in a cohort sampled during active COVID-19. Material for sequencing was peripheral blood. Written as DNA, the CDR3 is TGCGCCAGCAGCTCCACTATGGGGACTGGAGATTCACCCCTCCACTTT. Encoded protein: CASSSTMGTGDSPLHF.